This T cell receptor beta chain was recorded in a study of vaccination and CD4 T cells after COVID-19. Study background: Convalescent donors: six male, four female; seven Caucasian, two Asian, one multiracial, two Hispanic.

Sequenced with the Oncomine TCR Beta short-read assay was DNA taken from cultured CD4+ T cells. Genomic DNA was drawn out of CD4+ T cells grown in culture. Each CDR3 protein is one row after TCRdb ran MiXCR on the PCR reads. The sample carries 17,000 or so distinct CDR3 sequences, around 29% recorded once. There are a few counts of this clonotype. Its specificity is unknown. Germline CDR1 and CDR2: LNHDA and SQIVND (reference sequence). V shed 1 base, J shed 0 bases, and the junction held 5 bases outside the gene matches. The CDR3 consists of 18 residues. The treatment here: approximately nine-day PBMC culture with coronavirus spike peptide pools or control peptides (ViraFEST assay). Positive PCR tests came between March and December 2020, ahead of the US Alpha, Beta and Delta variants.

The chain combines TRBV19 with TRBJ1-5; 11 bases map to TRBD1. The sample comprised cultured CD4+ T cells from blood. This TCR was recovered from a human donor with COVID-19. DNA of the CDR3: TGTGCCAGTAGTATAGGGACAGGGGGCGGTGGTAGCAATCAGCCCCAGCATTTT. Its translation is CASSIGTGGGGSNQPQHF. Supplemented by reference TRBV19 and TRBJ1-5, the full variable domain reads DGGITQSPKYLFRKEGQNVTLSCEQNLNHDAMYWYRQDPGQGLRLIYYSQIVNDFQKGDIAEGYSVSREKKESFPLTVTSAQKNPTAFYLCASSIGTGGGGSNQPQHFGDGTRLSIL.